This entry lists 26 T cell receptor beta chains sequenced from one sample in a study of blood T cells in healthy people across ages. A second roughly 6 to 11 cycle PCR used barcoded and J-beta primers. TCRdb reanalysed the 5' RACE reads using MiXCR and keeps one entry per CDR3 protein. The repertoire holds some 1.7 million distinct CDR3 sequences, with about 30% as singletons. The sample comprised blood. The receptor set was obtained from a woman in her 30s in good health.

The rearrangement links TRBV10-3 to TRBJ1-5; D is perhaps TRBD1 (5 bases). Germline CDR1 reads ENHRY; CDR2 reads SYGVKD. The length of the CDR3 is 13 residues. Between the trimmed V and J ends, which lost 3 bases and 6 bases, there was a span of 9 bases. The CDR3 here is CAISDRAGQPQHF. The DNA for the CDR3 is TGTGCCATCAGTGACAGGGCGGGTCAGCCCCAGCATTTT.

This clonotype was detected a few times. This chain uses TRBV7-2 with TRBJ1-2; D is ambiguous. Between the trimmed V and J ends, which lost 0 bases and 8 bases, there was a span of 16 bases. The germline CDR1 and CDR2 sequences are SGHTA and FQGNSA. The CDR3 contains 15 residues. CDR3 loop: CASSLAQPQAGGYTF. CDR3 bases: TGTGCCAGCAGCTTAGCACAGCCCCAGGCCGGGGGCTACACCTTC.

This clonotype appeared a few times. The V gene is TRBV24-1, the J gene TRBJ2-7; TRBD1 matches 9 bases. Looked up from germline, CDR1 is KGHDR and CDR2 is SFDVKD. V shed 3 bases and J 3 bases; nucleotides not matched to a gene: 5. CDR3 length: 15 amino acids. CDR3 DNA sequence: TGTGCCACCAGTGATGCCGGGACAGGGTTCTACGAGCAGTACTTC. Translation gives CATSDAGTGFYEQYF.

This clonotype was found a few times. This chain joins TRBV6-5 and TRBJ2-1; no clear D gene. The CDR3 covers 16 residues. Per germline, CDR1 MNHEY and CDR2 SVGAGI. Trimming removed 2 bases at V and 0 bases at J, with 11 bases between. The CDR3 region has the DNA TGTGCCAGCAGTTACCAGCGACTGGGCTCCTACAATGAGCAGTTCTTC. It is translated as CASSYQRLGSYNEQFF.

As concerns this clonotype: A much larger clone sits a single nucleotide away, making a read error possible. The chain is built from TRBV20-1 and TRBJ2-5, with 10 bases lining up with TRBD2. This CDR3 spans 14 amino acids. Trimming cost V 3 bases and J 11 bases; bases outside gene matches: 12. The V gene's germline CDR1 is DFQATT and CDR2 SNEGSKA (reference sequence). The CDR3 coding sequence is TGCAGTGCTAGCCCAGCGGGAGGGGGCGGTGAGCAGTACTTC. Encoded protein: CSASPAGGGGEQYF.

The chain recombines TRBV10-3 with TRBJ2-7; TRBD1 matches at 8 bases. CDR3 length: 13 amino acids. Per the germline V gene, CDR1 is ENHRY and CDR2 is SYGVKD. Germline trimming cut 10 bases from V and 4 bases from J; bases unmatched to any gene: 9. In DNA, the CDR3 is TGTGCCACCCTGGACAGGGACGCTTACGAGCAGTACTTC. It yields the protein CATLDRDAYEQYF.

At least ten counts were recorded for this clonotype. The rearrangement uses TRBV28 and TRBJ2-7; TRBD2 agrees at 9 bases. V shed 7 bases, J shed 0 bases, and the junction held 10 bases outside the gene matches. This CDR3 comprises 16 residues. Germline V lookup: CDR1 MDHEN, CDR2 SYDVKM. The CDR3 is CASTRLTSGGSYEQYF. CDR3 coding DNA: TGTGCCAGCACCAGGTTGACTAGCGGCGGCTCCTACGAGCAGTACTTC. Drawing the rest from reference TRBV28 and TRBJ2-7, the complete variable domain is DVKVTQSSRYLVKRTGEKVFLECVQDMDHENMFWYRQDPGLGLRLIYFSYDVKMKEKGDIPEGYSVSREKKERFSLILESASTNQTSMYLCASTRLTSGGSYEQYFGPGTRLTVT.

A word on this clonotype: A much larger clone differs by one base, so this may be a read error. The rearrangement joins TRBV4-1 to TRBJ1-5; D is uncertain. Per the germline V gene, CDR1 is MGHRA and CDR2 is YSYEKL. This CDR3 spans 16 amino acids. Trimming took off 0 bases at V and 7 bases at J, with 16 bases between the two ends. DNA of the CDR3: TGCGCCAGCAGCCAAGAGGGTGCTAGTAGGAGACAGCCCCAGCATTTT. Protein sequence: CASSQEGASRRQPQHF.

This clonotype occurred a few times. This chain uses TRBV27 with TRBJ1-2, with 9 bases lining up with TRBD1. V was pared by 3 bases and J by 4 bases, with 6 bases of the junction left unmatched. The CDR3 runs 15 residues. Germline loops: CDR1 MNHEY, CDR2 SMNVEV (reference sequence). In nucleotides, the CDR3 is TGTGCCAGCAGTTTTGACAGGGGGAGTTTCTATGGCTACACCTTC. Its translation: CASSFDRGSFYGYTF.

V is TRBV6-2 or TRBV6-3 and J is TRBJ2-3; 11 bases align to TRBD2. V gave up 7 bases and J gave up 7 bases; unmatched junction bases: 7. This CDR3 spans 14 amino acids. Per germline, CDR1 MNHEY and CDR2 SVGEGT. The CDR3, as DNA: TGTGCCAGCACCCGGACTAGCGGGTTCTATACGCAGTATTTT. Amino acid sequence: CASTRTSGFYTQYF.

This chain links TRBV12-3 or TRBV12-4 with TRBJ1-2; unclear D gene. The CDR3 is made up of 15 amino acids. Trimming took off 2 bases at V and 0 bases at J, with 10 bases between the two ends. Here the CDR3 reads CASSLSLGSNYGYTF. The CDR3 DNA reads as TGTGCCAGCAGTTTAAGTTTAGGGTCTAACTATGGCTACACCTTC.

The chain links TRBV9 to TRBJ1-3; 8 positions agree with TRBD1. With 4 bases clipped from V and 10 bases from J, the junction kept 4 bases outside the gene matches. CDR3 length: 12 residues. The germline CDR1 and CDR2 sequences are SGDLS and YYNGEE. The CDR3, as DNA: TGTGCCAGCAGCTCACGACAGGGGACCATATATTTT. It encodes CASSSRQGTIYF.

This clonotype was seen ten or more times. DNA of the CDR3: TGCAGCGTCCCCTGGATGGAGGGAGAGACCCAGTACTTC. Protein: CSVPWMEGETQYF. This chain joins TRBV29-1 and TRBJ2-5; D possibly corresponds to TRBD2 (6 bases). Germline V gives CDR1 SQVTM, CDR2 ANQGSEA. This CDR3 comprises 13 residues. Trimming left V 6 bases short and J 4 bases short, with 15 bases between.

V is TRBV2 and J is TRBJ2-7, with D unresolved. V lost 7 bases and J lost 5, with 9 bases in between. CDR1 and CDR2 from the germline V gene are SNHLY and FYNNEI. The CDR3 runs 11 residues. This chain's CDR3 is CASKQTNEQYF. The CDR3 nucleotides are TGTGCCAGCAAACAAACCAACGAGCAGTACTTC. Full variable domain (missing parts from reference TRBV2 and TRBJ2-7): EPEVTQTPSHQVTQMGQEVILRCVPISNHLYFYWYRQILGQKVEFLVSFYNNEISEKSEIFDDQFSVERPDGSNFTLKIRSTKLEDSAMYFCASKQTNEQYFGPGTRLTVT.

This clonotype was seen a handful of times. The chain recombines TRBV20-1 with TRBJ1-1, with no clear D. The CDR3 consists of 13 residues. Trimming took off 5 bases at V and 0 bases at J, with 10 bases between the two ends. CDR1 is DFQATT, CDR2 SNEGSKA, per germline (reference sequence). Written as DNA, the CDR3 is TGCAGTGCTCCGGACTCGATGAACACTGAAGCTTTCTTT. Protein: CSAPDSMNTEAFF.

The chain uses TRBV5-1 and TRBJ1-2; D gene uncertain. With 4 bases removed from V and 4 bases from J, the gap between germline ends came to 14 bases. There are 14 residues in the CDR3. From germline, CDR1 is SGHRS and CDR2 YFSETQ. The CDR3 loop reads CASSASGGGYGYTF. CDR3 nucleotide sequence: TGCGCCAGCAGCGCCAGTGGCGGCGGCTATGGCTACACCTTC.

About this clonotype: This may stem from a read error, because a much larger clone lies one nucleotide away. The chain couples TRBV6-5 to TRBJ1-2, with a possible D match to TRBD1 (6 bases). The V end lost 7 bases, the J end lost 7 bases, and 19 bases lay between the germline ends. The germline V gene encodes CDR1 MNHEY and CDR2 SVGAGI. The CDR3 consists of 14 residues. The CDR3: CASKLAIGGRGYTF. The CDR3 DNA reads as TGTGCCAGCAAACTAGCCATTGGGGGCCGTGGCTACACCTTC.

In this sample, this clonotype turned up many times. The chain has TRBV7-2 and TRBJ2-4, with 7 nucleotides matching TRBD2. The CDR3 has 16 amino acids. J was trimmed by 3 bases and V by 4 bases; bases with no gene match: 9. Germline values: CDR1 SGHTA, CDR2 FQGNSA. The CDR3 is CASSSKGQRGKNIQYF. The CDR3 DNA reads TGTGCCAGCAGCTCCAAGGGGCAGCGGGGCAAAAACATTCAGTACTTC.

This clonotype was observed a handful of times. V and J are TRBV24-1 and TRBJ2-7; D ambiguous. Germline CDR1 and CDR2: KGHDR and SFDVKD. V was trimmed by 4 bases and J by 3 bases, leaving 3 bases between them. The CDR3 has 11 residues. CDR3 sequence reads: CATSENYEQYF. DNA of the CDR3: TGTGCCACCAGTGAGAACTACGAGCAGTACTTC.

V and J are TRBV12-3 or TRBV12-4 and TRBJ2-2, with 10 nucleotides matching TRBD1. V dropped 1 base and J dropped 2; count of bases not matched to a gene: 4. The CDR3 has 17 amino acids. CDR3 sequence: CASSLGRTGGNTGELFF. CDR3 in DNA: TGTGCCAGCAGTTTAGGACGGACAGGGGGAAACACCGGGGAGCTGTTTTTT.

This clonotype was seen at least ten times. The chain employs TRBV5-1 and TRBJ2-3, with TRBD1 as a possible D gene (6 bases). The CDR3 is 15 residues long. V dropped 4 bases and J dropped 0 bases, with 12 bases sitting between them. The germline CDR1 and CDR2 sequences are SGHRS and YFSETQ. The CDR3 DNA is TGCGCCAGCAGCCCTACAGGGTCTAGCACAGATACGCAGTATTTT. This gives the protein CASSPTGSSTDTQYF.

This clonotype appeared many times. V gene TRBV29-1 combines with J gene TRBJ2-7; 10 bases map to TRBD1. The CDR3 totals 12 residues. The germline V gene encodes CDR1 SQVTM and CDR2 ANQGSEA. Trimming at V came to 8 bases and at J to 7 bases, leaving 8 bases not matched to a gene. The CDR3 bases are TGCAGCACACGACAGGGGGCAGGGGAGCAGTACTTC. Amino acids: CSTRQGAGEQYF.

Comment on this clonotype: Germline and junction disagree at one end, which may indicate a read error. The chain joins TRBV20-1 to TRBJ2-1; 11 positions agree with TRBD2. CDR3 size: 14 residues. The germline CDR1 and CDR2 sequences are DFQATT and SNEGSKA (reference sequence). CDR3 nucleotides: TGCAGCGCTATAACTAGCGGGGGAAACAATGAGCAGTTCTTC. This sequence encodes CSAITSGGNNEQFF.

This clonotype was counted a few times. The CDR3 region has the DNA TGTGCCAGCGGCGACAGGGGGAATAATTCACCCCTCCACTTT. It yields the protein CASGDRGNNSPLHF. The chain combines TRBV27 with TRBJ1-6; TRBD1 matches 9 bases. Germline V gene lookup returns CDR1 MNHEY and CDR2 SMNVEV (reference sequence). Trimming removed 8 bases from V and 5 bases from J; junction bases left unmatched: 4. This CDR3 is 14 amino acids long.

This clonotype was counted only a few times. The chain has TRBV12-3 or TRBV12-4 and TRBJ2-7; D possibly uses TRBD1 or TRBD2 (5 bases each). The CDR3 runs to 13 residues. Trimming left V 7 bases short and J 2 bases short, with 12 bases between. The CDR3 is CASTRRGPYEQYF. The CDR3 DNA sequence: TGTGCCAGCACTCGACGGGGACCCTACGAGCAGTACTTC.

This clonotype was detected only a few times. DNA for the CDR3: TGTGCCAGCAGTTTGGTAACGGCTGTATATCAGCCCCAGCATTTT. Amino acids: CASSLVTAVYQPQHF. The rearrangement links TRBV27 to TRBJ1-5; D unresolved. CDR1 is MNHEY, CDR2 SMNVEV, per germline (reference sequence). V lost 3 bases and J lost 5, with 14 bases in between. This CDR3 is built from 15 residues.